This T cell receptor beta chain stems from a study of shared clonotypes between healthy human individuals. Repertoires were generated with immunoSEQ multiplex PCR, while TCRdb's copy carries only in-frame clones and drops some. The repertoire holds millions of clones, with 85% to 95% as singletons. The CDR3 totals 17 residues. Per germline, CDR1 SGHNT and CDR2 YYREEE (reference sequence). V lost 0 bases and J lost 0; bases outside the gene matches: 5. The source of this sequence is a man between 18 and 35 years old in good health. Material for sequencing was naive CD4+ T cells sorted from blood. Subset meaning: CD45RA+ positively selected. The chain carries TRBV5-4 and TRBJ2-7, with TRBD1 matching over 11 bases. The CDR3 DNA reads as TGTGCCAGCAGCTTGGCCTTTGGGACAGGGGGCTCCTACGAGCAGTACTTC. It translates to CASSLAFGTGGSYEQYF.